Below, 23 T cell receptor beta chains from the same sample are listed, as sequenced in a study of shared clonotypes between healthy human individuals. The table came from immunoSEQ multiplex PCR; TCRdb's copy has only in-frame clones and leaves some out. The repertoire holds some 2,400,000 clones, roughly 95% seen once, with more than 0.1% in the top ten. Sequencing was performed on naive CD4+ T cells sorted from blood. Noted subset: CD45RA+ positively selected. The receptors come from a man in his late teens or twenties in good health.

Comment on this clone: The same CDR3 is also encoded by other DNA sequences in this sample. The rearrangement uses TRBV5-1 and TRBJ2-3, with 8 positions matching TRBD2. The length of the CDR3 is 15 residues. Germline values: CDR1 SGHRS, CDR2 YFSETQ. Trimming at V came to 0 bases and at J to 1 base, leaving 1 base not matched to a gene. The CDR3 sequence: CASSLGSGGTDTQYF. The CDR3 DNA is TGCGCCAGCAGCTTGGGTAGCGGGGGCACAGATACGCAGTATTTT.

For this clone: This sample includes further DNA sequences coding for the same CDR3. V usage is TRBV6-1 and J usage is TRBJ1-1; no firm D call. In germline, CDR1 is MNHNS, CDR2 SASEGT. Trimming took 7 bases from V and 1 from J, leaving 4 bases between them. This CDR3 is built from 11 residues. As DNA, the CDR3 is TGTGCCAGCACCAGGAACACTGAAGCTTTCTTT. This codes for CASTRNTEAFF.

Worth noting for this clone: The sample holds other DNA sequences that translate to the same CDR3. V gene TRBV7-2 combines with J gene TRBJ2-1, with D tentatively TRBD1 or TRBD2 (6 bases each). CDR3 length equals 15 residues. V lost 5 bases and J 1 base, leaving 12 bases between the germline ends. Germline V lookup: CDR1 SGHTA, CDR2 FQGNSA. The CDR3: CASSLGGPSYNEQFF. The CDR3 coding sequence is TGTGCCAGCAGCCTCGGGGGCCCGTCCTACAATGAGCAGTTCTTC.

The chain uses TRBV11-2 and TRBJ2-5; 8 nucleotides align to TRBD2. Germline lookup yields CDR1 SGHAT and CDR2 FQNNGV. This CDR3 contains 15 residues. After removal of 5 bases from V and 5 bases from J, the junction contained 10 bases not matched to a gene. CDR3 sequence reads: CASSPRGPSGETQYF. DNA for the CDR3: TGTGCCAGCAGCCCTAGGGGACCTAGCGGGGAGACCCAGTACTTC. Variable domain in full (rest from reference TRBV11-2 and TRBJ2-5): EAGVAQSPRYKIIEKRQSVAFWCNPISGHATLYWYQQILGQGPKLLIQFQNNGVVDDSQLPKDRFSAERLKGVDSTLKIQPAKLEDSAVYLCASSPRGPSGETQYFGPGTRLLVL.

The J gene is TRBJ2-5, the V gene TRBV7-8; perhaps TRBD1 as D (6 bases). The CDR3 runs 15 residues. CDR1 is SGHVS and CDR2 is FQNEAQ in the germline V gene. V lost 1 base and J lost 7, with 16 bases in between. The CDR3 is CASSLGQVPEGTQYF. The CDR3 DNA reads TGTGCCAGCAGCTTAGGACAGGTTCCGGAAGGGACCCAGTACTTC.

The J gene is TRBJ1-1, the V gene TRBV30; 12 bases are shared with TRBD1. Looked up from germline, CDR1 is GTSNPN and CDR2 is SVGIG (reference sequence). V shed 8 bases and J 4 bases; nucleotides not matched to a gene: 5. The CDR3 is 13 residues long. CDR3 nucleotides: TGTGCCCGGGACAGGGGGCCAGTCACTGAAGCTTTCTTT. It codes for CARDRGPVTEAFF.

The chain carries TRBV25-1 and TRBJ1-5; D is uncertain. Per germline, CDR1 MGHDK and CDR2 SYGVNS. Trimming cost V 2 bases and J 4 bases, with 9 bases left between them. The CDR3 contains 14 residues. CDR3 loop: CASSEAGSNQPQHF. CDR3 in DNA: TGTGCCAGCAGTGAAGCCGGCAGTAATCAGCCCCAGCATTTT.

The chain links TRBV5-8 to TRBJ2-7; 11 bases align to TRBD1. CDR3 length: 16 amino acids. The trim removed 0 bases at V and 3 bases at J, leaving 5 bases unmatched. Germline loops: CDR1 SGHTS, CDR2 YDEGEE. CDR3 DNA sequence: TGTGCCAGCAGCTTGGTCGGGACAGGGGGAATCTACGAGCAGTACTTC. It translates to CASSLVGTGGIYEQYF.

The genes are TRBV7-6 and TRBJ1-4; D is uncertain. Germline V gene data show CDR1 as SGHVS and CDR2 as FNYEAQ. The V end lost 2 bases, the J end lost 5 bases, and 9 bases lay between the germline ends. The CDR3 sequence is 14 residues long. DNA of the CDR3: TGTGCCAGCAGCTTAAACTGGTGGAATGAAAAACTGTTTTTT. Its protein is CASSLNWWNEKLFF.

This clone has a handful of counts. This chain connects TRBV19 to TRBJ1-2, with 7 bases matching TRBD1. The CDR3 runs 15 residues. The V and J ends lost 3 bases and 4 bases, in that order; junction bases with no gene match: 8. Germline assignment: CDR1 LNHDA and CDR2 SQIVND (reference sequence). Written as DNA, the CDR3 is TGTGCCAGTAGTATGCCCGGGACAGAATTCTATGGCTACACCTTC. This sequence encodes CASSMPGTEFYGYTF.

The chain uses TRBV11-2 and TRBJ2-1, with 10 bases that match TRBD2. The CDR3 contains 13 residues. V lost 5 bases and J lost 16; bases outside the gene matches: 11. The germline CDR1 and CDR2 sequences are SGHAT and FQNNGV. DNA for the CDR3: TGTGCCAGCAGCCCAGAGGCAAGCGGGGGGGGATTCTTC. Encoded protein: CASSPEASGGGFF.

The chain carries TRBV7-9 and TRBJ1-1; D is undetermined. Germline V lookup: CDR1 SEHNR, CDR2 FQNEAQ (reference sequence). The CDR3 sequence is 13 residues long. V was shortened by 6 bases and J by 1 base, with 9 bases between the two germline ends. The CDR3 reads CASRPRGNTEAFF. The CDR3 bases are TGTGCCAGCAGACCCAGAGGGAACACTGAAGCTTTCTTT.

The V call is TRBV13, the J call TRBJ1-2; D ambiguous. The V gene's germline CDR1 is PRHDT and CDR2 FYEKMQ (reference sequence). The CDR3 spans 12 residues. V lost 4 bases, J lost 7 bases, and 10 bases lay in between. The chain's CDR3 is CASSSPPVGYTF. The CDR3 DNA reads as TGTGCCAGCAGCTCCCCCCCAGTTGGCTACACCTTC. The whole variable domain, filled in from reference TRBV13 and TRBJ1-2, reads AAGVIQSPRHLIKEKRETATLKCYPIPRHDTVYWYQQGPGQDPQFLISFYEKMQSDKGSIPDRFSAQQFSDYHSELNMSSLELGDSALYFCASSSPPVGYTFGSGTRLTVV.

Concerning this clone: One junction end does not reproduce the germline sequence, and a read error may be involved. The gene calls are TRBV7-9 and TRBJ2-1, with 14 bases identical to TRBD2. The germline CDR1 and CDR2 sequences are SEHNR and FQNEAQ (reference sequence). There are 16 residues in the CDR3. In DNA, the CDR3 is TGTGCCAGCAGCCCGGGACTAGCGGGAGACTACAGTGAGCAGTTCTTC. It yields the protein CASSPGLAGDYSEQFF.

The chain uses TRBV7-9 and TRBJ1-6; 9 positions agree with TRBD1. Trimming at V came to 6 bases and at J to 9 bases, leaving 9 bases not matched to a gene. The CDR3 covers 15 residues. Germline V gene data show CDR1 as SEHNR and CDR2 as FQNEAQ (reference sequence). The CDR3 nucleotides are TGTGCCAGCAGACAGGGGGCTAACCTCTTTTCACCCCTCCACTTT. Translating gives CASRQGANLFSPLHF.

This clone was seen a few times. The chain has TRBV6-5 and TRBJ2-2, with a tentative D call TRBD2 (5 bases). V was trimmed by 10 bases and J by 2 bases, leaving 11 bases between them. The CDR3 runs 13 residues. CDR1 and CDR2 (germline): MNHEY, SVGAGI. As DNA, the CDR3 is TGTGCCACGCGGACTTTCAACACCGGGGAGCTGTTTTTT. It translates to CATRTFNTGELFF.

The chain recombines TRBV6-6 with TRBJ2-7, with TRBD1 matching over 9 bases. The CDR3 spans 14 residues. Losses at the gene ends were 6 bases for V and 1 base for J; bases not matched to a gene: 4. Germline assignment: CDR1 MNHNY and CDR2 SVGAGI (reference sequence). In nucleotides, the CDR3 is TGTGCCAGCAGCACCGGGACAGGGTCCTACGAGCAGTACTTC. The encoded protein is CASSTGTGSYEQYF.

CDR3 amino acids: CASSLGTQKNIQYF. The CDR3 DNA sequence: TGTGCCAGCAGCTTAGGGACGCAAAAAAACATTCAGTACTTC. This sequence joins TRBV7-2 and TRBJ2-4; no firm D call. The germline CDR1 and CDR2 sequences are SGHTA and FQGNSA. The CDR3 has 14 residues. V was cut by 1 base and J by 4 bases, with 8 bases left in between.

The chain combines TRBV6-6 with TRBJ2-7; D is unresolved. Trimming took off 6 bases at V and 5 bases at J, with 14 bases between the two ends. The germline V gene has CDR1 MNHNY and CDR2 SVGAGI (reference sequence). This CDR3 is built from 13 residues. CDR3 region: CASSALGNHEQYF. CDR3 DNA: TGTGCCAGCAGCGCTTTGGGCAACCACGAGCAGTACTTC.

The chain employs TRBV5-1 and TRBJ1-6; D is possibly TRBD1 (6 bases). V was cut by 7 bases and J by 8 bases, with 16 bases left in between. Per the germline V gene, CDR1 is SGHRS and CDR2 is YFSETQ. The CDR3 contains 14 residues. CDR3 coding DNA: TGCGCCAGCTGCCGGGGAGGGGGAGATTCACCCCTCCACTTT. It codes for CASCRGGGDSPLHF.

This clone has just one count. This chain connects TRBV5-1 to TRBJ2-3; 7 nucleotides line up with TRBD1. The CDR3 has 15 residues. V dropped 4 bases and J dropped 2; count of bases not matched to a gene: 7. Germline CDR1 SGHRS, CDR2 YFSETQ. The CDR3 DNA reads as TGCGCCAGCAGCCGGCCGGGACAGATCACAGATACGCAGTATTTT. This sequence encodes CASSRPGQITDTQYF. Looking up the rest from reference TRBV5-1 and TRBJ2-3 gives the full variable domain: KAGVTQTPRYLIKTRGQQVTLSCSPISGHRSVSWYQQTPGQGLQFLFEYFSETQRNKGNFPGRFSGRQFSNSRSEMNVSTLELGDSALYLCASSRPGQITDTQYFGPGTRLTVL.

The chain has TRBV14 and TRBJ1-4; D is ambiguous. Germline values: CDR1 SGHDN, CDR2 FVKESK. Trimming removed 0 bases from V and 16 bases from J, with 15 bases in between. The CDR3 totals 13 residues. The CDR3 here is CASSQDRLATPFF. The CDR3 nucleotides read TGTGCCAGCAGCCAAGATAGGCTTGCTACTCCGTTTTTT.

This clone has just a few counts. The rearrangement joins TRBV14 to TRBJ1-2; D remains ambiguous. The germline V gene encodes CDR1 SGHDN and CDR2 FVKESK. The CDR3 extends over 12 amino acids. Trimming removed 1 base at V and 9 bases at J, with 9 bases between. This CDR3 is CASSQGGARYTF. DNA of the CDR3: TGTGCCAGCAGCCAAGGGGGTGCTCGCTACACCTTC.